The T cell receptor beta chain under discussion was sequenced for a study of blood T cell repertoires in COVID-19. Study overall: Nucleic acid was either cDNA or gDNA, and it came from T cells, B-cell-depleted T cells, or PBMCs.

Sequencing used immunoSEQ multiplex PCR; TCRdb keeps in-frame clones, though not all of them. The data show roughly 100,000 clones, roughly four fifths seen once. Germline values: CDR1 LNHNV, CDR2 YYDKDF (reference sequence). V lost 0 bases and J lost 11, with 14 bases in between. The CDR3 length is 14 residues. This sequence joins TRBV15 and TRBJ1-5, with TRBD1 as a possible D gene (6 bases). What was sequenced was peripheral blood. The receptor comes from a man aged 55-75 years with acute or convalescent COVID-19. Here the CDR3 reads CATSRETGGGAQHF. The CDR3 DNA follows: TGTGCCACCAGCAGAGAGACAGGTGGTGGGGCCCAGCATTTT.